The clone carrying this TCR beta chain was seen more than once but under ten times. This entry is derived from a study of cytomegalovirus exposure and HLA in healthy donors. Germline loops: CDR1 LNHNV, CDR2 YYDKDF (reference sequence). The CDR3 extends over 15 amino acids. The ends were cut back, 4 bases at V and 3 bases at J, with 13 bases in the middle. The table came from immunoSEQ multiplex PCR; TCRdb's copy has only in-frame clones and leaves some out. The top ten clones hold around 2.4% of a sample with 150,000 to 200,000 clones, 85% of them seen once. This TCR came from a man in his thirties or forties in good health and CMV-seropositive. The gene calls are TRBV15 and TRBJ1-3; D possibly corresponds to TRBD1 (5 bases). The material sequenced was PBMCs. CDR3 nucleotides: TGTGCCACCAGCATTGGGGACTACGTTGGAAACACCATATATTTT. This encodes CATSIGDYVGNTIYF. The full variable domain, its missing parts supplied by reference TRBV15 and TRBJ1-3, is DAMVIQNPRYQVTQFGKPVTLSCSQTLNHNVMYWYQQKSSQAPKLLFHYYDKDFNNEADTPDNFQSRRPNTSFCFLDIRSPGLGDTAMYLCATSIGDYVGNTIYFGEGSWLTVV.